The clone carrying this T cell receptor beta chain was seen many times. Making TCR cDNA involved 5'RACE template switching, which added UMIs and a universal primer site. TCRdb re-called the 5' RACE reads with MiXCR, one entry per CDR3 protein. The sample gives about 340,000 distinct CDR3 sequences, 3% to 4.5% of which show up once; approximately 24% is in the top ten. Germline V gene sequence: CDR1 MDHEN, CDR2 SYDVKM. The V end was cut by 6 bases, the J end by 6 bases, with 14 bases between. The CDR3 is made up of 13 amino acids. The data belong to a study of T cells after yellow fever vaccination. V and J are TRBV28 and TRBJ1-1; tentatively, D is TRBD1 (5 bases). This sequence was found in a man aged 18-30 years who received the YFV17D yellow fever vaccine. The sequencing used PBMCs, collected 5 days after the yellow fever booster vaccination. CDR3 sequence reads: CASRYGGYAEAFF. DNA of the CDR3: TGTGCCAGCAGGTACGGGGGATACGCTGAAGCTTTCTTT.